The 5 T cell receptor beta chains presented below share a single source sample, sequenced in a study of blood T cell repertoires in COVID-19. TCRdb's copy holds only in-frame clones and misses some; the assay was immunoSEQ multiplex PCR. The sample has 200,000 to 300,000 clones, around 90% seen once. Material: peripheral blood. These receptors all stem from a man aged 30 to 39 with COVID-19, enrolled during active disease.

Remarks on this clone: This sample includes further DNA sequences coding for the same CDR3. The genes are TRBV3-1 (or the pseudogene TRBV3-2) and TRBJ1-2; D unresolved. This CDR3 comprises 12 residues. The germline gives CDR1 LGHDT, CDR2 YNNKEL (reference sequence). Trimming left V 1 base short and J 4 bases short, with 4 bases between. The CDR3 sequence is CASSQAGYGYTF. The CDR3 DNA follows: TGTGCCAGCAGCCAAGCGGGCTATGGCTACACCTTC.

V gene TRBV5-1 combines with J gene TRBJ1-1; a possible D gene is TRBD1 (6 bases). CDR1 is SGHRS, CDR2 YFSETQ, per germline. The CDR3 runs 12 residues. Trimming cost V 4 bases and J 8 bases, with 12 bases left between them. The CDR3 nucleotides read TGCGCCAGCAGCCGCGCGGGGGGCGAAGCTTTCTTT. It yields the protein CASSRAGGEAFF.

The gene calls are TRBV2 and TRBJ2-7; tentatively, D is TRBD2 (5 bases). Trimming cost V 2 bases and J 6 bases, with 8 bases left between them. This CDR3 contains 12 residues. Germline V lookup: CDR1 SNHLY, CDR2 FYNNEI. The CDR3 DNA reads TGTGCCAGCAGTGAATCTGGGAGCGAGCAGTACTTC. It is translated as CASSESGSEQYF.

The chain employs TRBV5-4 and TRBJ2-7; tentatively, D is TRBD2 (5 bases). Per germline, CDR1 SGHNT and CDR2 YYREEE (reference sequence). The CDR3 runs 15 residues. The V end lost 2 bases, the J end lost 0 bases, and 12 bases lay between the germline ends. CDR3 bases: TGTGCCAGCAGCTTCCGGGATTTAAGCTCCTACGAGCAGTACTTC. Translated: CASSFRDLSSYEQYF.

This chain connects TRBV10-3 to TRBJ2-1, with a weak D call TRBD1 (7 bases). Between the trimmed V and J ends, which lost 2 bases and 1 base, there was a span of 12 bases. Germline-derived CDR1 and CDR2 are ENHRY and SYGVKD. This CDR3 has 16 amino acids. The CDR3 sequence is CAISEGGGWSYNEQFF. DNA of the CDR3: TGTGCCATCAGTGAGGGAGGGGGCTGGTCCTACAATGAGCAGTTCTTC.